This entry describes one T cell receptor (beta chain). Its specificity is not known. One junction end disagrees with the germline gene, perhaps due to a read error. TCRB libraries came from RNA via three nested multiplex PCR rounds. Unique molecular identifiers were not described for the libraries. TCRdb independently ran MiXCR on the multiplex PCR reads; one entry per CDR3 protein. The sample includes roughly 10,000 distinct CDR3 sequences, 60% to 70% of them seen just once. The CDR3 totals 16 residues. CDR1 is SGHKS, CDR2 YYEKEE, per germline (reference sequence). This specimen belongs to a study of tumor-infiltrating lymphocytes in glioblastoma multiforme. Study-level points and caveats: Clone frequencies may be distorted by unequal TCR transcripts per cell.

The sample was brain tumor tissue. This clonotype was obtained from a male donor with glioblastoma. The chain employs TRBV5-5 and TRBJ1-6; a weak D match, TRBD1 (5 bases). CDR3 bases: TGTGCCAGCGGACCCCAGGGAGATGCGGATAATTCACCCCCCCACTTT. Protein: CASGPQGDADNSPPHF.